A single sample is the source of the 10 T cell receptor beta chains below, sequenced in a study of blood T cell repertoires in COVID-19. Generated by immunoSEQ multiplex PCR, the TCRdb table keeps only in-frame clones and is missing some. The table lists hundreds of thousands of clones, around nine tenths of them singletons. The material sequenced was PBMCs or T cells enriched from blood (not recorded which). These receptors were collected from a woman in her forties or fifties who had recovered from COVID-19.

V gene TRBV11-2 combines with J gene TRBJ2-5; 9 nucleotides agree with TRBD1. Trimming took 3 bases from V and 5 from J; bases not matched to a gene: 4. Germline assignment: CDR1 SGHAT and CDR2 FQNNGV. This CDR3 has 14 amino acids. In DNA form, the CDR3 reads TGTGCCAGCAGCTTGGGACAGGGAAGGGAGACCCAGTACTTC. It translates to CASSLGQGRETQYF.

V usage is TRBV6-2 or TRBV6-3 and J usage is TRBJ1-1; D is undetermined. V was trimmed by 0 bases and J by 6 bases, leaving 11 bases between them. Germline V gene sequence: CDR1 MNHEY, CDR2 SVGEGT. CDR3 size: 14 residues. The CDR3 loop reads CASSYSGEAAEAFF. DNA for the CDR3: TGTGCCAGCAGTTACTCGGGTGAAGCGGCTGAAGCTTTCTTT.

The chain links TRBV3-1 (or the pseudogene TRBV3-2) to TRBJ2-3, with 9 bases aligning to TRBD1. The CDR3 spans 15 residues. Germline V gene data show CDR1 as LGHDT and CDR2 as YNNKEL (reference sequence). V lost 3 bases and J lost 5; bases outside the gene matches: 6. The CDR3 reads CASSHARTGVDTQYF. The CDR3 nucleotides read TGTGCCAGCAGCCACGCTAGGACAGGGGTAGATACGCAGTATTTT.

This chain links TRBV5-1 with TRBJ2-5; TRBD1 is a possible D gene (5 bases). Trimming removed 5 bases at V and 2 bases at J, with 10 bases between. The CDR3 is 13 amino acids. Germline V CDR1 and CDR2: SGHRS, YFSETQ. CDR3 in amino acids: CASRDTIQETQYF. The CDR3 nucleotides read TGCGCCAGCAGGGACACTATTCAAGAGACCCAGTACTTC.

The chain links TRBV27 to TRBJ2-7; D might be TRBD1 (6 bases). The CDR3 covers 14 residues. V gave up 5 bases and J gave up 4 bases, with 15 bases separating them. The V gene's germline CDR1 is MNHEY and CDR2 SMNVEV (reference sequence). The CDR3 region is CASSSQQGRYEQYF. The DNA for the CDR3 is TGTGCCAGCAGTAGTCAGCAGGGGAGATACGAGCAGTACTTC.

CDR3 region: CAGFRDTLYGYTF. The CDR3 nucleotides read TGTGCCGGGTTTAGGGACACTCTTTATGGCTACACCTTC. V gene TRBV6-5 combines with J gene TRBJ1-2; a possible D gene is TRBD1 (6 bases). The CDR3 spans 13 residues. The V and J ends lost 11 bases and 5 bases respectively, with 18 bases between them. CDR1 and CDR2 from the germline V gene are MNHEY and SVGAGI.

The CDR3 coding sequence is TGTGCCAGCAGCCAAGAATTCCTCCGGGAGCTGTTTTTT. Protein: CASSQEFLRELFF. The chain employs TRBV14 and TRBJ2-2; D ambiguous. V lost 0 bases and J 9 bases, leaving 8 bases between the germline ends. The CDR3 sequence is 13 residues long. Germline lookup yields CDR1 SGHDN and CDR2 FVKESK.

The chain combines TRBV4-2 with TRBJ1-1, with D maybe TRBD1 (6 bases). Germline loops: CDR1 LGHNA, CDR2 YNFKEQ. The V end lost 0 bases, the J end lost 0 bases, and 14 bases lay between the germline ends. The CDR3 is 17 amino acids. The CDR3 coding sequence is TGTGCCAGCAGCCAAGATGTTCCGGGACACTTGAACACTGAAGCTTTCTTT. Amino acid sequence: CASSQDVPGHLNTEAFF.

The chain links TRBV6-5 to TRBJ2-7; 7 bases line up with TRBD1. Losses at the gene ends were 6 bases for V and 3 bases for J; bases not matched to a gene: 5. Germline V gene data show CDR1 as MNHEY and CDR2 as SVGAGI. This CDR3 comprises 13 residues. CDR3 sequence reads: CASRFRDSYEQYF. Written as DNA, the CDR3 is TGTGCCAGCAGGTTCCGGGACAGCTACGAGCAGTACTTC.

This clone came up a few times. The J gene is TRBJ1-5, the V gene TRBV28; 7 bases agree with TRBD1. The germline CDR1 and CDR2 sequences are MDHEN and SYDVKM. Trimming took 5 bases from V and 0 from J; bases not matched to a gene: 7. The CDR3 is 16 amino acids. Here the CDR3 reads CASSLDRAYSNQPQHF. The CDR3, as DNA: TGTGCCAGCAGTCTCGACAGGGCTTATAGCAATCAGCCCCAGCATTTT.